A single T cell receptor beta chain is shown here with its context. Antigen unknown. The record originates from a study of CD8 T cells in ankylosing spondylitis. CDR1 and CDR2 (germline): DFQATT, SNEGSKA (reference sequence). V was pared by 1 base and J by 1 base, with 16 bases between. The CDR3 is 17 residues long. MiXCR was run by TCRdb on the 5' RACE reads, yielding one entry per CDR3 protein. The sample has about 500,000 distinct CDR3 sequences, 10% to 15% seen once. General study findings and limits: Seemingly characteristic of ankylosing spondylitis blood was a TCR beta motif consisting of fewer than 10 highly homologous variants.

Material: blood, either unsorted or a sorted T cell fraction (not recorded which). The receptor was derived from a male donor with ankylosing spondylitis. This chain uses TRBV20-1 with TRBJ2-2, with D maybe TRBD1 (5 bases). CDR3 residues: CSARGSQLDKNTGELFF. CDR3 in DNA: TGCAGTGCTAGAGGATCCCAACTGGACAAGAACACCGGGGAGCTGTTTTTT.